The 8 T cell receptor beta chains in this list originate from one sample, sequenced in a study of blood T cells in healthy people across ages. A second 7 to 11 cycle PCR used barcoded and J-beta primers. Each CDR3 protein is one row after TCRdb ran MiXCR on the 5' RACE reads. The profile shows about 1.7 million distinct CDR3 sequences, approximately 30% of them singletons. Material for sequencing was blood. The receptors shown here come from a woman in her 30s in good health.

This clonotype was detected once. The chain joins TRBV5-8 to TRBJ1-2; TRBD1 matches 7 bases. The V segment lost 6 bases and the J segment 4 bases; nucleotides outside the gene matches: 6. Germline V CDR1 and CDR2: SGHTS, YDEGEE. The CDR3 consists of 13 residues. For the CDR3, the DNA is TGTGCCAGCACCAGACAGGGCGGCTATGGCTACACCTTC. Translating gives CASTRQGGYGYTF.

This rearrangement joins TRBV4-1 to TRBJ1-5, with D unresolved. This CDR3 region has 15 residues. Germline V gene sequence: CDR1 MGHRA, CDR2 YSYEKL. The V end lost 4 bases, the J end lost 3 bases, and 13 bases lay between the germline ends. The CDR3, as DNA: TGCGCCAGCAGCCTGGTCCAGGTGTCCAATCAGCCCCAGCATTTT. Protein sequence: CASSLVQVSNQPQHF.

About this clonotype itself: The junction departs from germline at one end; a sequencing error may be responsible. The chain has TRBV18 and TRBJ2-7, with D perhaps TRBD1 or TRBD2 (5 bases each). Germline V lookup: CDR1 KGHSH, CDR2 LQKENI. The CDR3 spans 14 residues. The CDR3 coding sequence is TGTGCCAGCTCAGCCCGGGACGGGCCCTACGGGCAGTACTTC. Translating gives CASSARDGPYGQYF.

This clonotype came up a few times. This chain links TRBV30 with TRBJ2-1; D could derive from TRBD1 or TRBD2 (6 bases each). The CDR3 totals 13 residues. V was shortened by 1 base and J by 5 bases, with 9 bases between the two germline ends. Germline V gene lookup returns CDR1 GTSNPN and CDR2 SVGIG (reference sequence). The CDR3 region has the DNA TGTGCCTGGAGTGGGGGGGCGGACAATGAGCAGTTCTTC. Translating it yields CAWSGGADNEQFF.

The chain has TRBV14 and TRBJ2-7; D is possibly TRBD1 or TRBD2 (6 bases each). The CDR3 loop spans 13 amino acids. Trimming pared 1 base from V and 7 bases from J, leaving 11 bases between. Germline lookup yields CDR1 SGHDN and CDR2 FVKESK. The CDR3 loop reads CASSQGRRGEQYF. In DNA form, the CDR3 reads TGTGCCAGCAGCCAAGGCCGGAGGGGGGAGCAGTACTTC. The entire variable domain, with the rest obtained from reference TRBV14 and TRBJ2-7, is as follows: EAGVTQFPSHSVIEKGQTVTLRCDPISGHDNLYWYRRVMGKEIKFLLHFVKESKQDESGMPNNRFLAERTGGTYSTLKVQPAELEDSGVYFCASSQGRRGEQYFGPGTRLTVT.

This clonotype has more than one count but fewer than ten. Written as DNA, the CDR3 is TGTGCCAGCAGCGGTAGCGGGAGGGCGTGGGCGCAGTACTTC. This encodes CASSGSGRAWAQYF. This rearrangement joins TRBV12-3 or TRBV12-4 to TRBJ2-7; 11 bases fit TRBD2. The CDR3 has 14 residues. J gave up 9 bases and V 6 bases, and 10 bases lay outside the gene matches.

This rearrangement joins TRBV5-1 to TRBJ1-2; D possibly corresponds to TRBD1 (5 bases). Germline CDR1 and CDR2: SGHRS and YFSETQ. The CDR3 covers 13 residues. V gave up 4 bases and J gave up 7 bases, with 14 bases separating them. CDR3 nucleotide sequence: TGCGCCAGCAGCCCCGACGGGGGAAGTGGCTACACCTTC. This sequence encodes CASSPDGGSGYTF.

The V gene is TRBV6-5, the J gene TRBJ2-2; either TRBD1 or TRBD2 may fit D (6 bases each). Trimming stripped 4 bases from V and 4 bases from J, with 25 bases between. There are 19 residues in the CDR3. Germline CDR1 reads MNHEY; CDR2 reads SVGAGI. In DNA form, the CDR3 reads TGTGCCAGCAGTTTATCGCACGGGGGCCCGGGACAAATCACCGGGGAGCTGTTTTTT. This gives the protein CASSLSHGGPGQITGELFF.